This TCR beta chain was recorded in a study of cytomegalovirus exposure and HLA in healthy donors. Notes on the study in general: Analyzed later, association rates of TCRs varied across HLA loci, with DRB1 most and HLA-C fewest.

Germline CDR1 and CDR2: MDHEN and SYDVKM. The CDR3 spans 14 residues. Trimming pared 4 bases from V and 0 bases from J, leaving 6 bases between. To note about this clone: The antigen remains undetermined.

Researchers ran the PCR with 60 Vbeta and 13 Jbeta primers. Sequencing was performed with immunoSEQ multiplex PCR; in TCRdb, only in-frame clones are kept and a portion is missing. The sample has a few hundred thousand clones, roughly 80% seen once. The genes are TRBV28 and TRBJ2-2, with a weak D call TRBD2 (5 bases). Sequences were obtained from PBMCs. The clonotype originates from a man aged 40-55 years in good health and CMV-seronegative. Written as DNA, the CDR3 is TGTGCCAGCAGTTCCGGGACGAACACCGGGGAGCTGTTTTTT. It encodes CASSSGTNTGELFF.